These 11 T cell receptor beta chains came from one sample sequenced in a study of patients and donors after allogeneic stem cell transplantation. TCRdb processed the RT-PCR reads anew with MiXCR; each CDR3 protein has one entry. The sample lists about a million distinct CDR3 sequences; roughly 18% were seen once. Sequencing was performed on blood, either unsorted or a sorted T cell fraction (not recorded which). Receptor source: a human donor who was either an allogeneic HSCT recipient or a stem cell or donor lymphocyte infusion donor (not recorded which). It is not recorded whose cells these are; they may come from a transplant donor.

In this sample, this clonotype turned up once. V usage is TRBV29-1 and J usage is TRBJ2-3; D ambiguous. Germline CDR1 is SQVTM and CDR2 is ANQGSEA. The V end was cut by 8 bases, the J end by 6 bases, with 18 bases between. The CDR3 sequence is 13 residues long. DNA of the CDR3: TGCAGCACAACAAGGCTCCTCACGGATACGCAGTATTTT. It specifies CSTTRLLTDTQYF.

The rearrangement links TRBV4-2 to TRBJ2-1; D gene ambiguous. Deletions cut 0 bases from V and 9 bases from J, with 9 bases between. This CDR3 has 13 residues. Germline CDR1 LGHNA, CDR2 YNFKEQ. The CDR3 nucleotides are TGTGCCAGCAGCCAAGATCTGCAAGCTGAGCAGTTCTTC. This translates into CASSQDLQAEQFF.

J is TRBJ1-6 and V is TRBV20-1, with no clear D. Deletions cut 2 bases from V and 7 bases from J, with 9 bases between. There are 13 residues in the CDR3. Germline V gene sequence: CDR1 DFQATT, CDR2 SNEGSKA (reference sequence). CDR3 region: CSARSRYNSPLHF. The CDR3 bases are TGCAGTGCTAGATCACGGTACAATTCACCCCTCCACTTT.

This clonotype was observed once. The chain has TRBV10-3 and TRBJ1-1; TRBD1 might be the D (6 bases). V gave up 2 bases and J gave up 0 bases, with 13 bases separating them. The germline V gene encodes CDR1 ENHRY and CDR2 SYGVKD. The CDR3 extends over 16 amino acids. The CDR3 here is CAISEIRTAMNTEAFF. The DNA of the CDR3 is TGTGCCATCAGTGAGATCAGGACAGCTATGAACACTGAAGCTTTCTTT.

In its sample, this clonotype was seen many times. The gene calls are TRBV10-3 and TRBJ2-1, with TRBD2 matching 7 bases. Trimming cost V 0 bases and J 4 bases; bases outside gene matches: 12. The CDR3 loop spans 18 amino acids. From germline, CDR1 is ENHRY and CDR2 SYGVKD. The CDR3 DNA sequence: TGTGCCATCAGTGAGTCGAATATCCCTAGCGGCTTTTACAATGAGCAGTTCTTC. Protein sequence: CAISESNIPSGFYNEQFF.

About this clonotype: With a much larger clone just one base away, this may be a read error. Without the conserved terminal phenylalanine or tryptophan, this CDR3 likely stems from a read error. The CDR3 is CASSLVGAFL. In DNA form, the CDR3 reads TGTGCCAGCAGTTTAGTCGGAGCTTTCCTT. The V gene is TRBV12-3 or TRBV12-4, the J gene TRBJ1-1; D remains ambiguous. This CDR3 is built from 10 residues. Trimming cost V 1 base and J 10 bases, with 4 bases left between them.

This clonotype was observed many times. The rearrangement joins TRBV12-3 or TRBV12-4 to TRBJ1-2, with TRBD1 as a possible D gene (5 bases). V was pared by 2 bases and J by 2 bases, with 9 bases between. The CDR3 consists of 14 residues. The CDR3 bases are TGTGCCAGCAGTTTACGGGGGTCCAACTATGGCTACACCTTC. Its translation is CASSLRGSNYGYTF.

This clonotype was detected only a few times. The rearrangement joins TRBV11-2 to TRBJ2-5, with D tentatively TRBD2 (5 bases). The CDR3 runs to 14 residues. V lost 3 bases and J lost 0, with 8 bases in between. Per germline, CDR1 SGHAT and CDR2 FQNNGV. CDR3 residues: CASSFEGYQETQYF. CDR3 in DNA: TGTGCCAGCAGCTTTGAGGGATACCAAGAGACCCAGTACTTC.

This sequence joins TRBV6-1 and TRBJ1-4; no clear D gene. This CDR3 comprises 14 residues. Trimming shortened V by 6 bases and J by 6 bases, and 14 bases separated the two germline ends. The V gene's germline CDR1 is MNHNS and CDR2 SASEGT. The DNA for the CDR3 is TGTGCCAGCAGGCTCCCGGTTGCAGATGAAAAACTGTTTTTT. Amino acid sequence: CASRLPVADEKLFF.

This chain links TRBV6-5 with TRBJ2-2; 7 bases are a match to TRBD2. Germline-derived CDR1 and CDR2 are MNHEY and SVGAGI. Trimming at V came to 4 bases and at J to 4 bases, leaving 12 bases not matched to a gene. The CDR3 is made up of 17 amino acids. CDR3 coding DNA: TGTGCCAGCAGTTCCCAGATACCCACTAGCGCCACCGGGGAGCTGTTTTTT. As protein: CASSSQIPTSATGELFF.

This clonotype has just a few counts. CDR3 amino acids: CASSLSEGRYSPLHF. The DNA for the CDR3 is TGTGCCAGCAGCTTATCCGAGGGTCGGTACTCACCCCTCCACTTT. The chain carries TRBV7-9 and TRBJ1-6; no reliable D call. The germline V gene has CDR1 SEHNR and CDR2 FQNEAQ (reference sequence). V shed 2 bases and J shed 10 bases, with 15 bases lying between them. The CDR3 is made up of 15 amino acids.